This passage covers 13 T cell receptor beta chains from one sample sequenced in a study of blood T cell repertoires in COVID-19 (dated by TCRdb to about 2020). The library was obtained by the immunoSEQ multiplex PCR assay. This immuneACCESS table, as held by TCRdb, lists in-frame sequences with V and J called but not all clones. Of the missing ones, under half trace to an unresolved V gene in checked studies; the others have no known cause. Across this sample there are around 280,000 clones, with around 86% seen only once. The ten largest clonotypes hold 1.7% of the sample. Material: PBMCs or T cells enriched from blood (not recorded which). These receptors all come from a middle-aged woman who had recovered from COVID-19.

The rearrangement uses TRBV9 and TRBJ2-1; 9 bases map to TRBD1. The CDR3 consists of 17 residues. Losses at the gene ends were 1 base for V and 5 bases for J; bases not matched to a gene: 10. CDR1 is SGDLS, CDR2 YYNGEE, per germline. The CDR3 DNA sequence: TGTGCCAGCAGCGTACGATCGACAGGGGGGGAACACAATGAGCAGTTCTTC. Translating gives CASSVRSTGGEHNEQFF.

The rearrangement links TRBV4-1 to TRBJ1-5; D ambiguous. CDR1 and CDR2 (germline): MGHRA, YSYEKL. This CDR3 contains 16 residues. V lost 0 bases, J lost 9 bases, and 18 bases lay in between. The CDR3 loop is CASSQEQRAPARPQHF. CDR3 nucleotides: TGCGCCAGCAGCCAAGAGCAGAGGGCCCCTGCTAGGCCCCAGCATTTT.

V and J are TRBV7-2 and TRBJ1-1, with 9 positions matching TRBD1. CDR3 size: 19 residues. Germline CDR1 and CDR2: SGHTA and FQGNSA. The ends lost 4 bases at V and 1 base at J; junction bases unmatched: 16. CDR3 amino acids: CASSSPLTGGSVGNTEAFF. The CDR3 DNA follows: TGTGCCAGCAGCTCACCACTGACAGGGGGTTCGGTTGGGAACACTGAAGCTTTCTTT.

This clone is a singleton in its sample. V usage is TRBV19 and J usage is TRBJ1-1, with TRBD1 matching 10 bases. The V gene's germline CDR1 is LNHDA and CDR2 SQIVND (reference sequence). V lost 6 bases to trimming and J lost 0 bases; unmatched junction nucleotides: 4. This CDR3 region has 15 residues. The CDR3 DNA reads as TGTGCCAGTAGCGACAGGGGGCGACTGAACACTGAAGCTTTCTTT. The encoded protein is CASSDRGRLNTEAFF.

The genes are TRBV6-5 and TRBJ1-6, with a possible D match to TRBD1 (5 bases). CDR3 length: 14 amino acids. Trimming pared 8 bases from V and 0 bases from J, leaving 8 bases between. Looked up from germline, CDR1 is MNHEY and CDR2 is SVGAGI. The CDR3 region is CASGGTSYNSPLHF. The CDR3 nucleotides are TGTGCCAGCGGGGGGACCTCCTATAATTCACCCCTCCACTTT.

The V call is TRBV3-1 (or the pseudogene TRBV3-2), the J call TRBJ2-2, with TRBD2 identical over 13 bases. After removal of 4 bases from V and 5 bases from J, the junction contained 10 bases not matched to a gene. The CDR3 contains 18 residues. The germline V gene has CDR1 LGHDT and CDR2 YNNKEL (reference sequence). CDR3 in DNA: TGTGCCAGCAGCCGCAAACTACTAGCGGGAGGGAGTACCGGGGAGCTGTTTTTT. Translation gives CASSRKLLAGGSTGELFF.

This chain joins TRBV11-3 and TRBJ2-1; TRBD2 might be the D (6 bases). The germline V and J ends were trimmed by 1 base and 3 bases, with 7 bases remaining between them. The CDR3 runs to 14 residues. The germline V gene encodes CDR1 SGHNT and CDR2 YENEEA. The CDR3 DNA sequence: TGTGCCAGCAGCTTAGGGACTAACTACAATGAGCAGTTCTTC. Protein: CASSLGTNYNEQFF.

This rearrangement joins TRBV5-4 to TRBJ1-1, with TRBD1 matching 8 bases. This CDR3 contains 15 residues. Trimming at V came to 2 bases and at J to 1 base, leaving 4 bases not matched to a gene. CDR1 and CDR2 from the germline V gene are SGHNT and YYREEE (reference sequence). For the CDR3, the DNA is TGTGCCAGCAGCTTCCCAGGGGGCTGGAACACTGAAGCTTTCTTT. It translates to CASSFPGGWNTEAFF. The full variable domain, in which reference TRBV5-4 and TRBJ1-1 provide the parts outside the CDR3, is ETGVTQSPTHLIKTRGQQVTLRCSSQSGHNTVSWYQQALGQGPQFIFQYYREEENGRGNFPPRFSGLQFPNYSSELNVNALELDDSALYLCASSFPGGWNTEAFFGQGTRLTVV.

The chain uses TRBV7-3 and TRBJ2-1; 13 bases fit TRBD2. Germline V gene data show CDR1 as SGHTA and CDR2 as FQGTGA. The CDR3 extends over 15 amino acids. After removal of 4 bases from V and 10 bases from J, the junction contained 7 bases not matched to a gene. The CDR3 reads CASSWDGTSGKEQFF. The CDR3, as DNA: TGTGCCAGCAGCTGGGACGGGACTAGCGGGAAGGAGCAGTTCTTC.

The chain recombines TRBV4-2 with TRBJ2-1, with D maybe TRBD1 (6 bases). V shed 0 bases and J shed 1 base, with 16 bases lying between them. Germline values: CDR1 LGHNA, CDR2 YNFKEQ. The CDR3 contains 18 residues. The CDR3 loop is CASSQDWVTGPSYNEQFF. CDR3 coding DNA: TGTGCCAGCAGCCAAGATTGGGTCACAGGGCCATCCTACAATGAGCAGTTCTTC.

The chain carries TRBV3-1 (or the pseudogene TRBV3-2) and TRBJ1-2; no clear D gene. This CDR3 region has 16 residues. Trimming removed 4 bases from V and 3 bases from J, with 18 bases in between. Germline V gives CDR1 LGHDT, CDR2 YNNKEL (reference sequence). The CDR3 loop is CASSRWTLGSDYGYTF. The CDR3, as DNA: TGTGCCAGCAGCCGATGGACTTTAGGGTCCGACTATGGCTACACCTTC.

V gene TRBV5-1 combines with J gene TRBJ2-5; 12 positions agree with TRBD1. The CDR3 spans 17 residues. V dropped 6 bases and J dropped 4; count of bases not matched to a gene: 13. Germline loops: CDR1 SGHRS, CDR2 YFSETQ. This CDR3 is CASTKAPGTGGLETQYF. CDR3 nucleotide sequence: TGCGCCAGCACTAAGGCCCCCGGGACAGGGGGCTTAGAGACCCAGTACTTC.

J is TRBJ1-4 and V is TRBV7-9; perhaps TRBD1 as D (5 bases). V lost 2 bases to trimming and J lost 3 bases, with 10 bases between them. CDR1 is SEHNR, CDR2 FQNEAQ, per germline (reference sequence). This CDR3 comprises 15 residues. The CDR3 coding sequence is TGTGCCAGCAGCTTATCCACAGGTCCTAATGAAAAACTGTTTTTT. This gives the protein CASSLSTGPNEKLFF.